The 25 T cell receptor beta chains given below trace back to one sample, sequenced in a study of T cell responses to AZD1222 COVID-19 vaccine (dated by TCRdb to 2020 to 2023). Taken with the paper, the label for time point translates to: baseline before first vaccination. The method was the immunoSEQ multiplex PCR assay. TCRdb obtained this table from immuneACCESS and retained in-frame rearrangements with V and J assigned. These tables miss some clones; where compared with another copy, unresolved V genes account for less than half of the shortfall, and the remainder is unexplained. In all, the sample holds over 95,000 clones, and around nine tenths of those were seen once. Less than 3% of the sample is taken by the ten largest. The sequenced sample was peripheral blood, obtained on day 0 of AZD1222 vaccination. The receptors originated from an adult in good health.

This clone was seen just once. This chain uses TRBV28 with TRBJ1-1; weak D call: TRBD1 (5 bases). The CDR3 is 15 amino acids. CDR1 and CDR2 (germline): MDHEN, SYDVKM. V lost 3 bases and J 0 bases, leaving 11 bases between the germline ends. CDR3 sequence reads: CASSFQGTMNTEAFF. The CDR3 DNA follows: TGTGCCAGCAGTTTCCAGGGTACGATGAACACTGAAGCTTTCTTT.

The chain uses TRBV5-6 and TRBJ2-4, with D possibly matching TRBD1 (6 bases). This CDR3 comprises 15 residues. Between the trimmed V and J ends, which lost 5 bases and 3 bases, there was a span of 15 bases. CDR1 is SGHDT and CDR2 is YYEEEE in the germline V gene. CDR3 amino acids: CASREQGRGKNIQYF. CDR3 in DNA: TGTGCCAGCAGGGAACAGGGAAGGGGCAAAAACATTCAGTACTTC.

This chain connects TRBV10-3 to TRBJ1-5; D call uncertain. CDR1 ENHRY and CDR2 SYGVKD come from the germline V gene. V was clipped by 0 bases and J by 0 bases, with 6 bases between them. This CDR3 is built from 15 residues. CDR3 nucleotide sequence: TGTGCCATCAGTGAGTCAGAGTATAGCAATCAGCCCCAGCATTTT. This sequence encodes CAISESEYSNQPQHF.

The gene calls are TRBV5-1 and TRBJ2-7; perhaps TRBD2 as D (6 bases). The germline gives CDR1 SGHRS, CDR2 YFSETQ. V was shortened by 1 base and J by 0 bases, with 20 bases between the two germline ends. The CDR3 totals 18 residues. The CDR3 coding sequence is TGCGCCAGCAGCTTGATGGCGGGGCCTGCCCCCAACTCCTACGAGCAGTACTTC. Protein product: CASSLMAGPAPNSYEQYF. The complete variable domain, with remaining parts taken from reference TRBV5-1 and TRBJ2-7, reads KAGVTQTPRYLIKTRGQQVTLSCSPISGHRSVSWYQQTPGQGLQFLFEYFSETQRNKGNFPGRFSGRQFSNSRSEMNVSTLELGDSALYLCASSLMAGPAPNSYEQYFGPGTRLTVT.

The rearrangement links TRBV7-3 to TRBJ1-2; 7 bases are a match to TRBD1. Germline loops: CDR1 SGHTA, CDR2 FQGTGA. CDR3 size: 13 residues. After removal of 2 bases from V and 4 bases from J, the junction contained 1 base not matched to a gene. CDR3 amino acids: CASSLRQGYGYTF. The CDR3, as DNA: TGTGCCAGCAGCTTACGACAGGGCTATGGCTACACCTTC.

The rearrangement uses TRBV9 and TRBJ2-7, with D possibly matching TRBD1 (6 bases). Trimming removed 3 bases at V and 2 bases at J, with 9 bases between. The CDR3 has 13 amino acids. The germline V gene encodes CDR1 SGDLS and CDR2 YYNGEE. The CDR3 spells CASSAGTTYEQYF. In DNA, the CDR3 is TGTGCCAGCAGCGCGGGGACAACCTACGAGCAGTACTTC.

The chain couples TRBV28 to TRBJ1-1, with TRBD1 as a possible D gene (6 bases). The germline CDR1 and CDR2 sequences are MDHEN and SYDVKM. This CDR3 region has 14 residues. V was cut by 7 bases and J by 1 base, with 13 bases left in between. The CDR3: CASTVGGQNTEAFF. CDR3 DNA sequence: TGTGCCAGCACGGTGGGGGGACAGAACACTGAAGCTTTCTTT.

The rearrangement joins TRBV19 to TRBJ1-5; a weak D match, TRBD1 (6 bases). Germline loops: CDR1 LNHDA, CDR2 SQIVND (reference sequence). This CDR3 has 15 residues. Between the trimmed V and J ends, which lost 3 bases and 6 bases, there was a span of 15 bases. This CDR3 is CASSIPGGAFQPQHF. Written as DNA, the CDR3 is TGTGCCAGTAGTATCCCCGGGGGCGCCTTTCAGCCCCAGCATTTT.

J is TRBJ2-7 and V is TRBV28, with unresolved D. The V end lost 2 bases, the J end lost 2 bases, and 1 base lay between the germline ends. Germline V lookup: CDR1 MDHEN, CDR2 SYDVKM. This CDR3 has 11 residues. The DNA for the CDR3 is TGTGCCAGCAGTTTAGCCTACGAGCAGTACTTC. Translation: CASSLAYEQYF. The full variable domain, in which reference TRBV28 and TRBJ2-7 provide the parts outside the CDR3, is DVKVTQSSRYLVKRTGEKVFLECVQDMDHENMFWYRQDPGLGLRLIYFSYDVKMKEKGDIPEGYSVSREKKERFSLILESASTNQTSMYLCASSLAYEQYFGPGTRLTVT.

In DNA form, the CDR3 reads TGTGCCAGCAGTTTAAGAGCGGGGATTGGGACCCAGTACTTC. Residues: CASSLRAGIGTQYF. J is TRBJ2-5 and V is TRBV28; 7 bases agree with TRBD2. The CDR3 is 14 residues long. J lost 7 bases, V lost 2 bases, and 7 bases had no gene match. CDR1 and CDR2 (germline): MDHEN, SYDVKM.

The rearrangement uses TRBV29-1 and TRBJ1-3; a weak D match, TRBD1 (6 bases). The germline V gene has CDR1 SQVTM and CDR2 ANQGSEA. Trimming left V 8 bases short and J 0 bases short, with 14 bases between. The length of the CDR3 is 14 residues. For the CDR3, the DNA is TGCAGCTTCGACAGGCAGCTCTCTGGAAACACCATATATTTT. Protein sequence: CSFDRQLSGNTIYF. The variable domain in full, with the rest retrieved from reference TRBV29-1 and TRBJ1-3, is SAVISQKPSRDICQRGTSLTIQCQVDSQVTMMFWYRQQPGQSLTLIATANQGSEATYESGFVIDKFPISRPNLTFSTLTVSNMSPEDSSIYLCSFDRQLSGNTIYFGEGSWLTVV.

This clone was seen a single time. CDR3 sequence: CASSGGTGDQPQHF. The CDR3, as DNA: TGTGCCAGCAGCGGAGGGACAGGGGATCAGCCCCAGCATTTT. The chain links TRBV7-9 to TRBJ1-5; 10 positions agree with TRBD1. From germline, CDR1 is SEHNR and CDR2 FQNEAQ (reference sequence). With 5 bases clipped from V and 5 bases from J, the junction kept 3 bases outside the gene matches. CDR3 length: 14 amino acids. Complete variable domain (other parts from reference TRBV7-9 and TRBJ1-5): DTGVSQNPRHKITKRGQNVTFRCDPISEHNRLYWYRQTLGQGPEFLTYFQNEAQLEKSRLLSDRFSAERPKGSFSTLEIQRTEQGDSAMYLCASSGGTGDQPQHFGDGTRLSIL.

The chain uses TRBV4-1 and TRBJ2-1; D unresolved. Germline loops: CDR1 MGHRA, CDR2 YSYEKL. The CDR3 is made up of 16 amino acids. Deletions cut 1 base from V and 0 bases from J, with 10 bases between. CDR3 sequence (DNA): TGCGCCAGCAGCCAAGTAGATATGATCTCCTACAATGAGCAGTTCTTC. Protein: CASSQVDMISYNEQFF.

CDR3 residues: CASSLKNLESGANVLTF. DNA of the CDR3: TGCGCCAGCAGCTTGAAAAACCTGGAGTCTGGGGCCAACGTCCTGACTTTC. The chain uses TRBV5-1 and TRBJ2-6; D gene ambiguous. Germline V gene lookup returns CDR1 SGHRS and CDR2 YFSETQ. Trimming left V 1 base short and J 1 base short, with 12 bases between. The CDR3 is 17 residues long.

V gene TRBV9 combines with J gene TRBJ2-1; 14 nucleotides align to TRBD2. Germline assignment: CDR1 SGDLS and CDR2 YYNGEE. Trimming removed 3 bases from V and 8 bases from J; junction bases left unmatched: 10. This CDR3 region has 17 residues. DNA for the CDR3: TGTGCCAGCAGCGCACCGGGACTAGCGGGAGTCGCCGATGAGCAGTTCTTC. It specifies CASSAPGLAGVADEQFF. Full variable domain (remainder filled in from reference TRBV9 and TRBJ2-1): DSGVTQTPKHLITATGQRVTLRCSPRSGDLSVYWYQQSLDQGLQFLIQYYNGEERAKGNILERFSAQQFPDLHSELNLSSLELGDSALYFCASSAPGLAGVADEQFFGPGTRLTVL.

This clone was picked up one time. CDR3: CASSLGGTDTQYF. The CDR3 region has the DNA TGTGCCAGCAGCTTAGGAGGGACAGATACGCAGTATTTT. The chain combines TRBV5-4 with TRBJ2-3; tentative D call: TRBD2 (6 bases). The CDR3 is 13 residues long. Germline CDR1 reads SGHNT; CDR2 reads YYREEE (reference sequence). V was shortened by 2 bases and J by 3 bases, with 7 bases between the two germline ends.

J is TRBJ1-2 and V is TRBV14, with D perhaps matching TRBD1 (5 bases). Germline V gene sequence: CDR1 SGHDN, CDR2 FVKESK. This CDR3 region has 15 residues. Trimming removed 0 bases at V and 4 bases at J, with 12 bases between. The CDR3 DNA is TGTGCCAGCAGCCAAGATTTACGGGACTCCTATGGCTACACCTTC. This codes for CASSQDLRDSYGYTF.

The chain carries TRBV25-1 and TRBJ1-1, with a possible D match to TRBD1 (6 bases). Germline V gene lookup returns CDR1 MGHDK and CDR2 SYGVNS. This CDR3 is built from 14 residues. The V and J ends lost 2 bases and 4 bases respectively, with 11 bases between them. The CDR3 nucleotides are TGTGCCAGCAGTGAACCAGGGGTCCCCACTGAAGCTTTCTTT. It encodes CASSEPGVPTEAFF.

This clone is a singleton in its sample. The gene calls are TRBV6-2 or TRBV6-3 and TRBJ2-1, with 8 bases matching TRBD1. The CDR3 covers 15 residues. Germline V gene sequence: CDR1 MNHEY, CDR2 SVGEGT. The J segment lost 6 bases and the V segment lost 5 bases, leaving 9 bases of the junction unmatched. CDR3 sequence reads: CASSRTGTRGNEQFF. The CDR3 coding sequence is TGTGCCAGCAGTCGGACAGGGACACGTGGCAATGAGCAGTTCTTC.

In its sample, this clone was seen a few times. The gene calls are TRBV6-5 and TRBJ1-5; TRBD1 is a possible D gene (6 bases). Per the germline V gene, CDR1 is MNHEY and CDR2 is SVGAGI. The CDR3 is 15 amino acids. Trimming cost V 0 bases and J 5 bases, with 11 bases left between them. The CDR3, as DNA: TGTGCCAGCAGTTACTCGAGCAGGGGACATCAGCCCCAGCATTTT. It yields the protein CASSYSSRGHQPQHF.

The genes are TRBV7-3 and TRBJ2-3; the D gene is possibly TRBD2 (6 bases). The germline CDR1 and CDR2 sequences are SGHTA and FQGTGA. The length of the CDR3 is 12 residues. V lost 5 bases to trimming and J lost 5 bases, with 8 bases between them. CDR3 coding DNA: TGTGCCAGCAGCCAGGGAGGAGATACGCAGTATTTT. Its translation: CASSQGGDTQYF. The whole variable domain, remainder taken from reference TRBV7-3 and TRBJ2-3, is GAGVSQTPSNKVTEKGKYVELRCDPISGHTALYWYRQSLGQGPEFLIYFQGTGAADDSGLPNDRFFAVRPEGSVSTLKIQRTERGDSAVYLCASSQGGDTQYFGPGTRLTVL.

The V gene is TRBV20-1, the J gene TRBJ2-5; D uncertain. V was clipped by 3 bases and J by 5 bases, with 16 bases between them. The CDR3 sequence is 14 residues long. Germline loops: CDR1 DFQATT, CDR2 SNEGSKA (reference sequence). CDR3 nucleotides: TGCAGTGCTAGTCCCCCGGTGGGTTTGGAGACCCAGTACTTC. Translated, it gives CSASPPVGLETQYF.

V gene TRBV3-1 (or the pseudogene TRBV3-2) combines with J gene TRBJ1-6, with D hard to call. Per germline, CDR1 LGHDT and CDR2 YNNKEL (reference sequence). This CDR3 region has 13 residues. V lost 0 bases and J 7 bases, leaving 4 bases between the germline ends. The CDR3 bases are TGTGCCAGCAGCCAAGATGGGAATTCACCCCTCCACTTT. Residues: CASSQDGNSPLHF.

The CDR3 is CASSGTSGVDGDEQFF. The CDR3 DNA is TGTGCCAGCAGTGGGACTAGCGGGGTCGATGGGGATGAGCAGTTCTTC. This chain uses TRBV6-1 with TRBJ2-1; TRBD2 agrees at 12 bases. Germline trimming cut 4 bases from V and 8 bases from J; bases unmatched to any gene: 9. Germline values: CDR1 MNHNS, CDR2 SASEGT. The CDR3 totals 16 residues.

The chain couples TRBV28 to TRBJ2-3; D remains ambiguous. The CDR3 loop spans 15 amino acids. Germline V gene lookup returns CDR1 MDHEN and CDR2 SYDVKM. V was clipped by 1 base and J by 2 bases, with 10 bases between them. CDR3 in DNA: TGTGCCAGCAGTTTATCGTTAGGCATCACAGATACGCAGTATTTT. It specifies CASSLSLGITDTQYF.